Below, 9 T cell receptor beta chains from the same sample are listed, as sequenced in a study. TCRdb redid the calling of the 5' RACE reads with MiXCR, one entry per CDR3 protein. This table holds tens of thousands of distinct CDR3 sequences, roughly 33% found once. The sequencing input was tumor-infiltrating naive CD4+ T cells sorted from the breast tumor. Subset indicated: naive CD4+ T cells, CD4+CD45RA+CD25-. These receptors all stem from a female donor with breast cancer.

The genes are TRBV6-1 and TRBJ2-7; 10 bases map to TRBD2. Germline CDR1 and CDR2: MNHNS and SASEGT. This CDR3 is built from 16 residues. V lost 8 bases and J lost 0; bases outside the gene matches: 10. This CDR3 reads CASGLISGRYSYEQYF. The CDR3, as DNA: TGTGCCAGCGGCTTGATTAGCGGGAGGTACTCCTACGAGCAGTACTTC.

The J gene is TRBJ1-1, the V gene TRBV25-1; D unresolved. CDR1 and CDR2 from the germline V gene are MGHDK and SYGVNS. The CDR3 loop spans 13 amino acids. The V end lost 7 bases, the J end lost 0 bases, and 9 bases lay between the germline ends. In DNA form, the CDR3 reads TGTGCCAGCACCTGGGGATTGAACACTGAAGCTTTCTTT. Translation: CASTWGLNTEAFF.

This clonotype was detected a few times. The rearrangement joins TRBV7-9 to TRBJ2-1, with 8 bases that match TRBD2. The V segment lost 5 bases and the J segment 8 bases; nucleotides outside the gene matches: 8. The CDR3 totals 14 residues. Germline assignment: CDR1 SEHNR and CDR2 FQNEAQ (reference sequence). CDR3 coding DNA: TGTGCCAGCAGCCCGGGGGGGGGAGTATATGAGCAGTTCTTC. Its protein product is CASSPGGGVYEQFF. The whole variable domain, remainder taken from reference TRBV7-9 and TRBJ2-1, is DTGVSQNPRHKITKRGQNVTFRCDPISEHNRLYWYRQTLGQGPEFLTYFQNEAQLEKSRLLSDRFSAERPKGSFSTLEIQRTEQGDSAMYLCASSPGGGVYEQFFGPGTRLTVL.

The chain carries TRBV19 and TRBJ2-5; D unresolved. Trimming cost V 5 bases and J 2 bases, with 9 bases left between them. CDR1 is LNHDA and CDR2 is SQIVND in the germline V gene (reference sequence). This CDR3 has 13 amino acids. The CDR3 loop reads CASSPQRQETQYF. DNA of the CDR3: TGTGCCAGTAGTCCTCAGCGACAAGAGACCCAGTACTTC. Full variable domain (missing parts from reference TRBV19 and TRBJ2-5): DGGITQSPKYLFRKEGQNVTLSCEQNLNHDAMYWYRQDPGQGLRLIYYSQIVNDFQKGDIAEGYSVSREKKESFPLTVTSAQKNPTAFYLCASSPQRQETQYFGPGTRLLVL.

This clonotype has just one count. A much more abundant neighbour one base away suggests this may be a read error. The CDR3 sequence is CASSIDRGNNRPQHF. In DNA form, the CDR3 reads TGTGCCAGTAGTATAGACCGAGGAAACAATCGGCCCCAGCATTTT. The chain links TRBV19 to TRBJ1-5; D unclear. The CDR3 sequence is 15 residues long. CDR1 is LNHDA, CDR2 SQIVND, per germline (reference sequence). The full variable domain, with the rest looked up from reference TRBV19 and TRBJ1-5, is DGGITQSPKYLFRKEGQNVTLSCEQNLNHDAMYWYRQDPGQGLRLIYYSQIVNDFQKGDIAEGYSVSREKKESFPLTVTSAQKNPTAFYLCASSIDRGNNRPQHFGDGTRLSIL.

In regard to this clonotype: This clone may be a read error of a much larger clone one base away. CDR3: CASSSSGTHYELYF. The CDR3 region has the DNA TGTGCCAGCAGCTCGAGCGGCACCCACTACGAGCTGTACTTC. The V gene is TRBV11-1, the J gene TRBJ2-7; D perhaps matches TRBD2 (5 bases). The CDR3 consists of 14 residues. Germline loops: CDR1 SGHAT, CDR2 FQDESV (reference sequence).

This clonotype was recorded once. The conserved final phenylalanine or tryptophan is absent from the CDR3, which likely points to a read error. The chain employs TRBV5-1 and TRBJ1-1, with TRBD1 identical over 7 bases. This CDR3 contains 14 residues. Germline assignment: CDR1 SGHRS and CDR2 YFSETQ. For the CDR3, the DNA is TGCGCCAGCAGCCGCCTACAGGGGAACACAGAAGCTTTCCTT. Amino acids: CASSRLQGNTEAFL.

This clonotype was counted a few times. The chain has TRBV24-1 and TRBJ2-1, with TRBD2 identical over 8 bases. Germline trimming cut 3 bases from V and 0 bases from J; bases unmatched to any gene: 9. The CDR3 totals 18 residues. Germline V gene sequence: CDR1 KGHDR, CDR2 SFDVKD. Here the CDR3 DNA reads TGTGCCACCAGTGATGGGGAAGCGGGAGTATCCTCCTACAATGAGCAGTTCTTC. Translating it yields CATSDGEAGVSSYNEQFF.

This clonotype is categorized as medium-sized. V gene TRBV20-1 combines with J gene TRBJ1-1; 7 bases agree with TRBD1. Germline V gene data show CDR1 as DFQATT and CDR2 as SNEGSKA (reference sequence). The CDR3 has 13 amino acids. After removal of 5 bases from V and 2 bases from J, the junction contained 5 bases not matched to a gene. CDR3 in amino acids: CSASGQTNTEAFF. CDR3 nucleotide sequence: TGCAGTGCTTCGGGACAGACCAACACTGAAGCTTTCTTT.